This TCR beta chain was identified during a study of cytomegalovirus exposure and HLA in healthy donors. Germline V gives CDR1 SQVTM, CDR2 ANQGSEA. Unmatched junction bases numbered 5, after V lost 5 bases and J lost 6 bases. The CDR3 has 12 amino acids. 13 Jbeta primers and 60 Vbeta primers were used for the PCR. Here immunoSEQ multiplex PCR was the method, and the copy in TCRdb shows in-frame clones only, minus some. Of some 84,000 clones listed, more than 60% were seen once; the top ten hold roughly 2%. Note on this clone: Its target is not known.

General observations from the study: The authors enumerated 164 TCR beta chains as linked to cytomegalovirus. Based on reports, TCR beta sequences accurately predicted HLA-A and HLA-B alleles for most subjects. High specificity and sensitivity for cytomegalovirus status were reported for the classifier.

This chain links TRBV29-1 with TRBJ1-1; 8 positions agree with TRBD1. Sequencing was performed on PBMCs. The sequence was obtained from a boy aged 10-17 years in good health and CMV-seronegative. Here the CDR3 DNA reads TGCAGCGTTAGAGGACAGGGCCCTGAAGCTTTCTTT. It is translated as CSVRGQGPEAFF. The full variable domain, with the rest looked up from reference TRBV29-1 and TRBJ1-1, is SAVISQKPSRDICQRGTSLTIQCQVDSQVTMMFWYRQQPGQSLTLIATANQGSEATYESGFVIDKFPISRPNLTFSTLTVSNMSPEDSSIYLCSVRGQGPEAFFGQGTRLTVV.